A selection of T cell receptor beta chains follows, all from one sample in a study of low-dose radiotherapy and immunotherapy resistance in tumors. TCRdb re-analysed the reads in MiXCR, keeping a single row per CDR3 protein. The sample lists roughly 100,000 distinct CDR3 sequences, 20% occurring once. The starting material was PBMCs, obtained after low-dose radiotherapy plus immunotherapy. These receptor sequences come from a male donor with prostate cancer. The CDR3 runs from the conserved cysteine through the conserved F or W. The order of the fields is V gene, J gene, clone size, D gene, CDR3 DNA, CDR3 protein. D genes are given only for firm matches. Where a row states a size, it is once, few, many or the class of an expanded clone; other rows omit it.

v_gene: TRBV5-1
j_gene: TRBJ2-6
abundance: many
d_gene: NA
CDR3nt: TGCGCCAGCAGCCCCGGGCCAGGCTTCTCTGGGGCCAACGTCCTGACTTTC
CDR3aa: CASSPGPGFSGANVLTF

v_gene: TRBV5-4
j_gene: TRBJ2-2
abundance: many
d_gene: NA
CDR3nt: TGTGCCAGCAGCTCCGGGACGTCACCCGGGGAGCTGTTTTTT
CDR3aa: CASSSGTSPGELFF

v_gene: TRBV6-6
j_gene: TRBJ2-1
abundance: many
d_gene: NA
CDR3nt: TGTGCCAGCACGGGGGCCCAAAACAATGAGCAGTTCTTC
CDR3aa: CASTGAQNNEQFF

v_gene: TRBV6-5
j_gene: TRBJ2-7
abundance: many
d_gene: NA
CDR3nt: TGTGCCAGCAGTTACACCCGAGGGGGAGGCGAGCAGTACTTC
CDR3aa: CASSYTRGGGEQYF

v_gene: TRBV4-2
j_gene: TRBJ2-5
abundance: many
d_gene: TRBD2
CDR3nt: TGTGCCAGCAGCCCGCTAGCGGCGTCAGGGACCCAGTACTTC
CDR3aa: CASSPLAASGTQYF

v_gene: TRBV10-2
j_gene: TRBJ1-2
abundance: many
d_gene: NA
CDR3nt: TGCGCCAGCAGTGAGTCTGGGGTCGGCTACACCTTC
CDR3aa: CASSESGVGYTF

v_gene: TRBV4-1
j_gene: TRBJ1-6
abundance: many
d_gene: NA
CDR3nt: TGCGCCAGCAGCCAATTCCCGGCAGTAAATCTATACAATTCACCCCTCCACTTT
CDR3aa: CASSQFPAVNLYNSPLHF

v_gene: TRBV3-1
j_gene: TRBJ1-4
abundance: many
d_gene: NA
CDR3nt: TGTGCCAGCAGCCAAAACTTGGTAGGGCCGAATGAAAAACTGTTTTTT
CDR3aa: CASSQNLVGPNEKLFF

v_gene: TRBV5-1
j_gene: TRBJ2-3
abundance: many
d_gene: TRBD2
CDR3nt: TGCGCCAGCAGCCTAGGACTAGCTGCAGATACGCAGTATTTT
CDR3aa: CASSLGLAADTQYF

v_gene: TRBV19
j_gene: TRBJ1-5
abundance: many
d_gene: NA
CDR3nt: TGTGCCAGTAGTATAGACAGGGCGACGCCCCAGCATTTT
CDR3aa: CASSIDRATPQHF

v_gene: TRBV10-1
j_gene: TRBJ1-1
abundance: few
d_gene: NA
CDR3nt: TGCGCCAGCAGCTCCGCAGCGGCGAACACTGAAGCTTTCTTT
CDR3aa: CASSSAAANTEAFF

v_gene: TRBV3-1
j_gene: TRBJ1-6
abundance: many
d_gene: NA
CDR3nt: TGTGCCAGCAGCCGACAGGAATCACCCCTCCACTTT
CDR3aa: CASSRQESPLHF

v_gene: TRBV5-1
j_gene: TRBJ2-1
abundance: many
d_gene: TRBD2
CDR3nt: TGCGCCAGCCAGCGGGGGGACGCCTACAATGAGCGGTTCTTC
CDR3aa: CASQRGDAYNERFF

v_gene: TRBV12-3/TRBV12-4
j_gene: TRBJ1-1
abundance: NA
d_gene: NA
CDR3nt: TGTGCCAGCAGTTTAGCACAGCACACTGAAGCTTTCTTT
CDR3aa: CASSLAQHTEAFF

v_gene: TRBV5-1
j_gene: TRBJ1-2
abundance: many
d_gene: TRBD1
CDR3nt: TGCGCCAGCAGCAACCGACAGGGGTCCTATGGCTACACCTTC
CDR3aa: CASSNRQGSYGYTF

v_gene: TRBV5-1
j_gene: TRBJ2-3
abundance: many
d_gene: TRBD2
CDR3nt: TGCGCCAGCAGCGCGGCGCTAGCGGGGGGCACAGATACGCAGTATTTT
CDR3aa: CASSAALAGGTDTQYF

v_gene: TRBV27
j_gene: TRBJ2-1
abundance: few
d_gene: TRBD2
CDR3nt: TGTGCCAGCAGCAGGGCGGGGGTTTCCTACAATGAGCAGTTCTTC
CDR3aa: CASSRAGVSYNEQFF

v_gene: TRBV27
j_gene: TRBJ2-5
abundance: NA
d_gene: NA
CDR3nt: TGTGCCAGCAGCCCGTTCCAGGGGAAGGAGACCCAGTACTTC
CDR3aa: CASSPFQGKETQYF

v_gene: TRBV10-1
j_gene: TRBJ2-3
abundance: many
d_gene: TRBD1
CDR3nt: TGCGCCAGCAAGGGGGCCTCTAGCACAGATACGCAGTATTTT
CDR3aa: CASKGASSTDTQYF

v_gene: TRBV18
j_gene: TRBJ2-7
abundance: many
d_gene: NA
CDR3nt: TGTGCCAGCTCACCTTCCACCTACGAGCAGTACTTC
CDR3aa: CASSPSTYEQYF

v_gene: TRBV18
j_gene: TRBJ2-1
abundance: many
d_gene: NA
CDR3nt: TGTGCCAGCTCACCCACTCAAGGGGCCGGTGAGCAGTTCTTC
CDR3aa: CASSPTQGAGEQFF

v_gene: TRBV6-1
j_gene: TRBJ2-7
abundance: many
d_gene: NA
CDR3nt: TGTGCCAGCAACCAAGACTCCTACGAGCAGTACTTC
CDR3aa: CASNQDSYEQYF

v_gene: TRBV5-1
j_gene: TRBJ1-6
abundance: many
d_gene: TRBD1
CDR3nt: TGCGCCAGCAGCATTCGGACAGGGCATGATTCACCCCTCCACTTT
CDR3aa: CASSIRTGHDSPLHF

v_gene: TRBV7-2
j_gene: TRBJ2-2
abundance: many
d_gene: NA
CDR3nt: TGTGCCAGCAGCTTAGCCGGGCCGGACACCGGGGAGCTGTTTTTT
CDR3aa: CASSLAGPDTGELFF

v_gene: TRBV30
j_gene: TRBJ1-3
abundance: few
d_gene: NA
CDR3nt: TGTGCCTGGAACACAGGCAAACTAGGAAACACCATATATTTT
CDR3aa: CAWNTGKLGNTIYF

v_gene: TRBV3-1
j_gene: TRBJ2-7
abundance: many
d_gene: NA
CDR3nt: TGTGCCAGCAGCCCTTACCCGACAGCCATGAGCTCCTACGAGCAGTACTTC
CDR3aa: CASSPYPTAMSSYEQYF

v_gene: TRBV29-1
j_gene: TRBJ2-1
abundance: few
d_gene: NA
CDR3nt: TGCAGCGACCGGACAGAAACCTACAATGAGCAGTTCTTC
CDR3aa: CSDRTETYNEQFF

v_gene: TRBV4-2
j_gene: TRBJ2-7
abundance: many
d_gene: TRBD2
CDR3nt: TGTGCCAGCAGCCGCGGACTAGCGGGCTACGAGCAGTACTTC
CDR3aa: CASSRGLAGYEQYF

v_gene: TRBV7-8
j_gene: TRBJ2-7
abundance: few
d_gene: TRBD2
CDR3nt: TGTGCCAGCAGCTTCCTGGGGCGGGGGGCCCGCGAGCAGTACTTC
CDR3aa: CASSFLGRGAREQYF

v_gene: TRBV4-1
j_gene: TRBJ1-6
abundance: NA
d_gene: NA
CDR3nt: TGTGCCAGCAGCACCCCGCTGGGCGGTTCGGATTCACCCCTCCACTTT
CDR3aa: CASSTPLGGSDSPLHF

v_gene: TRBV5-1
j_gene: TRBJ2-7
abundance: many
d_gene: TRBD2
CDR3nt: TGCGCCAGCAGCTTGGGGGGAGCGGGGGACTACGAGCAGTACTTC
CDR3aa: CASSLGGAGDYEQYF

v_gene: TRBV27
j_gene: TRBJ1-6
abundance: many
d_gene: NA
CDR3nt: TGTGCCAGCAGCAAAGAGTATAATTCACCCCTCCACTTT
CDR3aa: CASSKEYNSPLHF

v_gene: TRBV20-1
j_gene: TRBJ2-3
abundance: many
d_gene: NA
CDR3nt: TGCAGTGCCACCCTGACAGGTCCCGATACGCAGTATTTT
CDR3aa: CSATLTGPDTQYF

v_gene: TRBV3-1
j_gene: TRBJ1-2
abundance: many
d_gene: NA
CDR3nt: TGTGCCAGCAGCGACGATGCAGCACAGTACCGGGACCTACAAGATGGCTACACCTTC
CDR3aa: CASSDDAAQYRDLQDGYTF

v_gene: TRBV4-2
j_gene: TRBJ2-3
abundance: many
d_gene: NA
CDR3nt: TGTGCCAGCAGCCGGGGTTCGTCAGATACGCAGTATTTT
CDR3aa: CASSRGSSDTQYF

v_gene: TRBV2
j_gene: TRBJ1-6
abundance: many
d_gene: NA
CDR3nt: TGTGCCAGCAGCGATACAGAGTCACCCCTCCACTTT
CDR3aa: CASSDTESPLHF

v_gene: TRBV20-1
j_gene: TRBJ1-1
abundance: many
d_gene: NA
CDR3nt: TGCAGTGCTAGCAGAGAGTGGACTGCTGAAGCTTTCTTT
CDR3aa: CSASREWTAEAFF

v_gene: TRBV14
j_gene: TRBJ2-4
abundance: many
d_gene: TRBD2
CDR3nt: TGTGCCAGCAGCCAAGAGGGATCAGTGTGGGGGACTAAATTTAAAAACATTCAGTACTTC
CDR3aa: CASSQEGSVWGTKFKNIQYF

v_gene: TRBV7-2
j_gene: TRBJ2-3
abundance: many
d_gene: NA
CDR3nt: TGTGCCAGCAGCTTAGGATCGGGAGATACGCAGTATTTT
CDR3aa: CASSLGSGDTQYF

v_gene: TRBV5-1
j_gene: TRBJ2-7
abundance: few
d_gene: TRBD1
CDR3nt: TGCGCCAGCAGCCCCAACAGGGGTGGTCACGAGCAGTACTTC
CDR3aa: CASSPNRGGHEQYF